This TCR beta chain came from a study of T cell repertoires in ileal Crohn's disease. Study overall: Postoperative therapy was given to about half: roughly 11 thiopurines, around 18 anti-TNF agents. Biopsies at the proximal margin of the resected specimen form MI samples.

Time point meaning: proximal margin of the surgical specimen (macroscopically non-inflamed). By share, this clone ranks as medium-sized. Measured with immunoSEQ multiplex PCR; TCRdb has only the in-frame clones, and not every one. This table has 3,000 or so clones, roughly 66% appearing once. The CDR3 has 16 amino acids. Germline V lookup: CDR1 SGHNT, CDR2 YYREEE (reference sequence). V lost 4 bases, J lost 2 bases, and 6 bases stayed unmatched. V and J are TRBV5-4 and TRBJ2-3, with 11 bases lining up with TRBD2. The source of this sequence is an adult with Crohn's disease. The sequencing sample was made of ileal tissue. CDR3 amino acids: CASSPGTSGHTDTQYF. CDR3 nucleotides: TGTGCCAGCAGCCCCGGGACTAGCGGCCACACAGATACGCAGTATTTT.